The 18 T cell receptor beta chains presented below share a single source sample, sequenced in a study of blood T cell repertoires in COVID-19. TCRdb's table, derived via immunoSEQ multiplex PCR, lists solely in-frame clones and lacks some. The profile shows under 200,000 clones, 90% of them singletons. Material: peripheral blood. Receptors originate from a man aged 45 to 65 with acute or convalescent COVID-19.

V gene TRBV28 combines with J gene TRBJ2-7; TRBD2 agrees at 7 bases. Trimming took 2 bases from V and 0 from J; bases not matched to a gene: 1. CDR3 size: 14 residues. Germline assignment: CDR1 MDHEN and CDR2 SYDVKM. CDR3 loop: CASSLGEGSYEQYF. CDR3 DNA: TGTGCCAGCAGTTTAGGGGAGGGCTCCTACGAGCAGTACTTC.

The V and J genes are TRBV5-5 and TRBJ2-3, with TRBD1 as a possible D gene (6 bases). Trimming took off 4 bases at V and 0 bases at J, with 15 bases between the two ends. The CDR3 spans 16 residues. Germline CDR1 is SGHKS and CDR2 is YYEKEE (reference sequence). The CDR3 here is CASSQSTGSSTDTQYF. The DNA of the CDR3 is TGTGCCAGCAGCCAATCGACAGGAAGTAGCACAGATACGCAGTATTTT. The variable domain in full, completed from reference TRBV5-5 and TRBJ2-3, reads DAGVTQSPTHLIKTRGQQVTLRCSPISGHKSVSWYQQVLGQGPQFIFQYYEKEERGRGNFPDRFSARQFPNYSSELNVNALLLGDSALYLCASSQSTGSSTDTQYFGPGTRLTVL.

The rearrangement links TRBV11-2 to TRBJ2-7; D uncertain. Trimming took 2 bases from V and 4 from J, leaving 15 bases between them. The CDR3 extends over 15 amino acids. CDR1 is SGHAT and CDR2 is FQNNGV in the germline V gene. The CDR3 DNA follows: TGTGCCAGCAGCTTATCAGGCGATCTGAGTTACGAGCAGTACTTC. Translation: CASSLSGDLSYEQYF.

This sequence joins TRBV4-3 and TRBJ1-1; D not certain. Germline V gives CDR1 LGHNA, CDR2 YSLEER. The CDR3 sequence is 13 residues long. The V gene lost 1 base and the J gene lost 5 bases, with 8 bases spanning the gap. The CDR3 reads CASSQAVWTEAFF. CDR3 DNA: TGCGCCAGCAGCCAAGCGGTGTGGACTGAAGCTTTCTTT.

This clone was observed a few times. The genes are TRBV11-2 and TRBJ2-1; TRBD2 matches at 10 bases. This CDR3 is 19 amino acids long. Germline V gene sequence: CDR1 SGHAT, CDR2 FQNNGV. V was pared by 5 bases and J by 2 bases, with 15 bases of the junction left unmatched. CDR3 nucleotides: TGTGCCAGCAGCACGGAAGCGGGAGGGCCAAGGGACCCCTACAATGAGCAGTTCTTC. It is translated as CASSTEAGGPRDPYNEQFF.

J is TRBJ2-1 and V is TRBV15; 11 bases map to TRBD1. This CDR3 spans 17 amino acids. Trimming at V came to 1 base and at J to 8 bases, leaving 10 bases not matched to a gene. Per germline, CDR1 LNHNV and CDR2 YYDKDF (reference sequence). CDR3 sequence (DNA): TGTGCCACCAGCAGAGGGGATGGACAGGGGGCTTGGCATGAGCAGTTCTTC. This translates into CATSRGDGQGAWHEQFF. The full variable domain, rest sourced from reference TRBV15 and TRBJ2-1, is DAMVIQNPRYQVTQFGKPVTLSCSQTLNHNVMYWYQQKSSQAPKLLFHYYDKDFNNEADTPDNFQSRRPNTSFCFLDIRSPGLGDTAMYLCATSRGDGQGAWHEQFFGPGTRLTVL.

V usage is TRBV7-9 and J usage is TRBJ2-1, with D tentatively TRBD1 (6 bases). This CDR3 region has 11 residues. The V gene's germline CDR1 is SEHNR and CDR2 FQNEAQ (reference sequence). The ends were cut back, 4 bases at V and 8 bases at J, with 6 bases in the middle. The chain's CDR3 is CASSYRDEQFF. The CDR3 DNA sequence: TGTGCCAGCAGCTACAGGGATGAGCAGTTCTTC. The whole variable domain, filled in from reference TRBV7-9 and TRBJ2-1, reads DTGVSQNPRHKITKRGQNVTFRCDPISEHNRLYWYRQTLGQGPEFLTYFQNEAQLEKSRLLSDRFSAERPKGSFSTLEIQRTEQGDSAMYLCASSYRDEQFFGPGTRLTVL.

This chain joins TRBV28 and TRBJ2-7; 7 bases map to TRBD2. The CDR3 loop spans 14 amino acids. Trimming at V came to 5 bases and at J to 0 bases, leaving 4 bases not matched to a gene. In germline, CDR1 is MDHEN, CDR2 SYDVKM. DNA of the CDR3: TGTGCCAGCAGTCAGAGCGGGACCTCCTACGAGCAGTACGTC. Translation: CASSQSGTSYEQYV.

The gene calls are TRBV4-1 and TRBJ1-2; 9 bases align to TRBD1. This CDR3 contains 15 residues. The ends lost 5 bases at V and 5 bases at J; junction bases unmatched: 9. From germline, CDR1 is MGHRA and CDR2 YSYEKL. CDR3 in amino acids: CASSSGTGNGYGYTF. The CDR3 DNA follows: TGCGCCAGCAGCTCCGGGACAGGGAATGGGTATGGCTACACCTTC.

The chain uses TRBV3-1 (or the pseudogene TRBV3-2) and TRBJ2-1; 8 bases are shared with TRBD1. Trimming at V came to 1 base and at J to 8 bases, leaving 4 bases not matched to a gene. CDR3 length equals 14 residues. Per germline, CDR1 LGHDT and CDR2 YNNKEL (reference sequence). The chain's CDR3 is CASSQGDRQHEQFF. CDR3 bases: TGTGCCAGCAGCCAAGGGGACAGGCAACATGAGCAGTTCTTC.

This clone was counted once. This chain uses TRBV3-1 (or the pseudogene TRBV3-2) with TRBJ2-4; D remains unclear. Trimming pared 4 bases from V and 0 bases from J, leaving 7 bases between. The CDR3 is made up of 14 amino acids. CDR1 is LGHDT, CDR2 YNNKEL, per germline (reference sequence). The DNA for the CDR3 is TGTGCCAGCAGCCCTACTCTAGCCAAAAACATTCAGTACTTC. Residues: CASSPTLAKNIQYF.

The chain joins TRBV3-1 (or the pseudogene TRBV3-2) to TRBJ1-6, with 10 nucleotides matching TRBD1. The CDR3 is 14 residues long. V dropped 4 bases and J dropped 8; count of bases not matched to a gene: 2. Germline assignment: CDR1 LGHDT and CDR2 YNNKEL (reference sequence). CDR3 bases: TGTGCCAGCAGCCGTGGGACAGGGGATTCACCCCTCCACTTT. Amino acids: CASSRGTGDSPLHF.

The chain's CDR3 is CAGEGSPYNEQFF. In DNA, the CDR3 is TGTGCTGGGGAGGGGTCACCCTACAATGAGCAGTTCTTC. This chain joins TRBV30 and TRBJ2-1; 7 bases are shared with TRBD2. Germline V gene sequence: CDR1 GTSNPN, CDR2 SVGIG (reference sequence). The CDR3 sequence is 13 residues long. Filled out from reference TRBV30 and TRBJ2-1, the complete variable domain reads SQTIHQWPATLVQPVGSPLSLECTVEGTSNPNLYWYRQAAGRGLQLLFYSVGIGQISSEVPQNLSASRPQDRQFILSSKKLLLSDSGFYLCAGEGSPYNEQFFGPGTRLTVL.

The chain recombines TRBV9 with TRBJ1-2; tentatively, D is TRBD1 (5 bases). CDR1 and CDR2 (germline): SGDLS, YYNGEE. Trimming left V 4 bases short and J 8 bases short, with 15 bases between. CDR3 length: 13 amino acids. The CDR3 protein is CASSPLNKGGYTF. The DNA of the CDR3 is TGTGCCAGCAGCCCTCTTAATAAGGGGGGCTACACCTTC.

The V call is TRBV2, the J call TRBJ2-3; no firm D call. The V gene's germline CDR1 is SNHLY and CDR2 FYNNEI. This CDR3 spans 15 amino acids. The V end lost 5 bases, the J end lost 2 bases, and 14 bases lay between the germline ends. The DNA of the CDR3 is TGTGCCAGCAGTAGACTGAGGTATAACACAGATACGCAGTATTTT. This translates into CASSRLRYNTDTQYF.

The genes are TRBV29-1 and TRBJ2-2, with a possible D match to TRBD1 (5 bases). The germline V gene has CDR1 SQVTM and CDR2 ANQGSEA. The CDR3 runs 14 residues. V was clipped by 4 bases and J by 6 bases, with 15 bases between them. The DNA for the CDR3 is TGCAGCGTTGGGTCGGAGTTCAGGGCCGGGGAGCTGTTTTTT. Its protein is CSVGSEFRAGELFF.

The CDR3: CASSLDISGNYGYTF. The CDR3 DNA reads TGCGCCAGCAGCTTGGACATCTCGGGTAACTATGGCTACACCTTC. This rearrangement joins TRBV5-1 to TRBJ1-2; no definite D call. Germline lookup yields CDR1 SGHRS and CDR2 YFSETQ. V was clipped by 0 bases and J by 1 base, with 10 bases between them. The CDR3 loop spans 15 amino acids.

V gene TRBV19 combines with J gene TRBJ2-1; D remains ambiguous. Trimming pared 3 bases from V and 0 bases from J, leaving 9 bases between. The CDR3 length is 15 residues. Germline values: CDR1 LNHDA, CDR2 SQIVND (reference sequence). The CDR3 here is CASSIALSSYNEQFF. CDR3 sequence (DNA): TGTGCCAGTAGTATTGCTCTGAGCTCCTACAATGAGCAGTTCTTC.